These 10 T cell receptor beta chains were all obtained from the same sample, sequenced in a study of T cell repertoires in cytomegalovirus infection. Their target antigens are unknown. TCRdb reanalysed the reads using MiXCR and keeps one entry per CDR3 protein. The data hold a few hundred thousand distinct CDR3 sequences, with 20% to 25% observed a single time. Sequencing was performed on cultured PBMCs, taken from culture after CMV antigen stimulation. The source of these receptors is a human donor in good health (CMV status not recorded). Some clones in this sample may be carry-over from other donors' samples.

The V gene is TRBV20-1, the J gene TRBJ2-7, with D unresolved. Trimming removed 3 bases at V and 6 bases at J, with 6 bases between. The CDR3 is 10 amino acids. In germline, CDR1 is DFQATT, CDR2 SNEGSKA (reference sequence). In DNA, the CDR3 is TGCAGTGCTAGTACGGGCGAGCAGTACTTC. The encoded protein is CSASTGEQYF.

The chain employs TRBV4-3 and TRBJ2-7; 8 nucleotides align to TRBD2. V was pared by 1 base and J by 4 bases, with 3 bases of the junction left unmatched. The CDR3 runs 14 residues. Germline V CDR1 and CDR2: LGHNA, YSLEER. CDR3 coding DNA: TGCGCCAGCAGCCAAGGTCGGGGGGGTTACGAGCAGTACTTC. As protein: CASSQGRGGYEQYF.

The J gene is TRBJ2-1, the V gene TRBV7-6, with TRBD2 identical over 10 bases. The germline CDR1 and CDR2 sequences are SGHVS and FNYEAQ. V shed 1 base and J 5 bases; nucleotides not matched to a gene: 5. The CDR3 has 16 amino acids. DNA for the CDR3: TGTGCCAGCAGCTTAGTTGGGACTAGCGTCAACAATGAGCAGTTCTTC. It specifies CASSLVGTSVNNEQFF. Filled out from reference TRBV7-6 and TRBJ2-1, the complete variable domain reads GAGVSQSPRYKVTKRGQDVALRCDPISGHVSLYWYRQALGQGPEFLTYFNYEAQQDKSGLPNDRFSAERPEGSISTLTIQRTEQRDSAMYRCASSLVGTSVNNEQFFGPGTRLTVL.

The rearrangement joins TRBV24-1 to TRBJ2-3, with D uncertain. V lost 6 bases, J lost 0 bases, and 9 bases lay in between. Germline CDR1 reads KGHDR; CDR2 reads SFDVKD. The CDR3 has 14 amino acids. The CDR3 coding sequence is TGTGCCACCAGTACTTCCTCTAGCACAGATACGCAGTATTTT. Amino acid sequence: CATSTSSSTDTQYF.

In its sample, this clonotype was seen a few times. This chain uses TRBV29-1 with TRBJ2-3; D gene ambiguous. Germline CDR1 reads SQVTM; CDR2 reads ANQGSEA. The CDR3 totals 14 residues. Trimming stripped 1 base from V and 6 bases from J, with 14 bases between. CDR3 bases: TGCAGCGTTGAAGGCTCCGGCTCCTCGGATACGCAGTATTTT. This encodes CSVEGSGSSDTQYF.

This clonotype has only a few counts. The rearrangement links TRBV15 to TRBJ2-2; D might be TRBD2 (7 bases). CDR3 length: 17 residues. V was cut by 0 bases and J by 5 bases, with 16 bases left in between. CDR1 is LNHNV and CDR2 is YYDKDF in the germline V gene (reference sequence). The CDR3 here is CATSRDGGGGKTGELFF. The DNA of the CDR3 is TGTGCCACCAGCAGAGATGGGGGAGGGGGGAAGACCGGGGAGCTGTTTTTT.

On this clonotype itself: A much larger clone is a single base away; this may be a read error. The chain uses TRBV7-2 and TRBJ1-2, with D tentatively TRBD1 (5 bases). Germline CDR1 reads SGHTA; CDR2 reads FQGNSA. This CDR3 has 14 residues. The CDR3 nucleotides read TGTGCCAGCAGCCCCCTCACAGGAACCTATGGCCACACCTTC. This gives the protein CASSPLTGTYGHTF. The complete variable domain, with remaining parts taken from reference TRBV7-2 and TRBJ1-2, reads GAGVSQSPSNKVTEKGKDVELRCDPISGHTALYWYRQSLGQGLEFLIYFQGNSAPDKSGLPSDRFSAERTGGSVSTLTIQRTQQEDSAVYLCASSPLTGTYGHTFGSGTRLTVV.

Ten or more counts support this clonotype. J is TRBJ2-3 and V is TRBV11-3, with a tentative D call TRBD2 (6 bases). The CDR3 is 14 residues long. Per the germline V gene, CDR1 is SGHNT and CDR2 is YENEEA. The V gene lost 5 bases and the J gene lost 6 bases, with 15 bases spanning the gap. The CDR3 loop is CASSTDGGTDTQYF. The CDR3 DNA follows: TGTGCCAGCAGCACCGACGGAGGGACCGATACGCAGTATTTT.

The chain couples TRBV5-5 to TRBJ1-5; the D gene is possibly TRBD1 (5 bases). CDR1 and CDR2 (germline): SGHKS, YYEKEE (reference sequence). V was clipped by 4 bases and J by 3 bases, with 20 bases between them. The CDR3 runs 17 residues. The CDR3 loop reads CASSAGGGFSLNQPQHF. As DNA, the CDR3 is TGTGCCAGCAGCGCGGGCGGGGGGTTTTCCCTCAATCAGCCCCAGCATTTT.

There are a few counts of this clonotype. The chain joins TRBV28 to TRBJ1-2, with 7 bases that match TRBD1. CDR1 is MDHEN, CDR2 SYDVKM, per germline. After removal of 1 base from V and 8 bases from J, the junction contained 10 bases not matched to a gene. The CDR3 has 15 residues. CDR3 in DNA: TGTGCCAGCAGTTTATACCGGGGACAGTTAGGGGGCTACACCTTC. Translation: CASSLYRGQLGGYTF.